This T cell receptor beta chain comes out of a study of shared clonotypes between healthy human individuals. Germline CDR1 reads MDHEN; CDR2 reads SYDVKM. Trimming took off 7 bases at V and 2 bases at J, with 20 bases between the two ends. The CDR3 loop spans 16 amino acids. The data were produced by immunoSEQ multiplex PCR, yet TCRdb's version contains in-frame clones alone and is incomplete. The repertoire holds 450,000 or so clones, with 60% to 80% as singletons. This clone has only one observation. The receptor comes from a woman aged 40 to 50 in good health. Some clones in this sample may be carry-over from other donors' samples. The chain couples TRBV28 to TRBJ2-5; a weak D match, TRBD1 (5 bases). Specimen: PBMCs. CDR3 in amino acids: CASTEGHMVGQETQYF. DNA of the CDR3: TGTGCCAGCACCGAAGGACACATGGTGGGACAAGAGACCCAGTACTTC.